This TCR beta chain was identified in a study of blood T cell repertoires in COVID-19. CDR1 LNHDA and CDR2 SQIVND come from the germline V gene (reference sequence). CDR3 length: 16 residues. Trimming left V 3 bases short and J 0 bases short, with 11 bases between. Generated by immunoSEQ multiplex PCR, the TCRdb table keeps only in-frame clones and is missing some. Of 250,000 to 400,000 clones listed, around 89% were seen once; the top ten hold roughly 1.7%. The clonotype comes from a woman in her 30s with COVID-19, enrolled during active disease. The rearrangement joins TRBV19 to TRBJ1-4, with D tentatively TRBD1 (5 bases). Specimen: peripheral blood. The CDR3, as DNA: TGTGCCAGTAGTATTGGGGGGGTCTCAACTAATGAAAAACTGTTTTTT. Protein sequence: CASSIGGVSTNEKLFF.